This note documents a single T cell receptor (beta chain) sequence. Its antigen remains unknown. The data stem from a study of beta chain features in type 1 diabetes. Findings and limits, study-wide: Moderately but significantly shorter TCRB CDR3s were found in Type 1 diabetes patients in all four CD4+ subsets.

Expressed TCRB transcripts were sequenced because the isolated RNA had all been reverse transcribed beforehand. Some 3.3 million reads was the average for naive, central memory and regulatory T cell samples. Some clones are missing from TCRdb's copy, which holds only in-frame ones; the method was immunoSEQ multiplex PCR. The sample lists roughly 250,000 clones; approximately 20% were seen once. V lost 7 bases and J lost 9, with 10 bases in between. Germline V gives CDR1 SQVTM, CDR2 ANQGSEA. The length of the CDR3 is 10 residues. Every sorted population was more than 95% pure. This clonotype was sampled from a woman aged 35 to 49 with type 1 diabetes. The gene calls are TRBV29-1 and TRBJ2-1; the D gene is possibly TRBD2 (6 bases). Sequencing was done on a sample of naive CD4+ T cells from blood. CDR3 in DNA: TGCAGCGCCCTCGGGGGTGAGCAGTTCTTC. Its translation is CSALGGEQFF.